The clone carrying this TCR beta chain came up a few times. Amplification used 60 Vbeta primers and 13 Jbeta primers. The repertoire was sequenced with immunoSEQ multiplex PCR; TCRdb's copy has only in-frame clones and lacks some. The sample contains fewer than 80,000 clones, 60% to 80% of which appear only once. The CDR3 has 14 residues. Looked up from germline, CDR1 is SGHTA and CDR2 is FQGNSA. Trimming shortened V by 5 bases and J by 1 base, and 9 bases separated the two germline ends. This entry comes from a study of cytomegalovirus exposure and HLA in healthy donors. Study-wide background: Falling in the Caucasian-associated ancestry cluster were 81% of 350 to 400 genotyped donors.

The sequence was collected from a middle-aged woman in good health and CMV-seropositive. The rearrangement links TRBV7-2 to TRBJ1-3; D is uncertain. Source material: PBMCs. CDR3 nucleotides: TGTGCCAGCAGCCGAGCGAATTCTGGAAACACCATATATTTT. Residues: CASSRANSGNTIYF.